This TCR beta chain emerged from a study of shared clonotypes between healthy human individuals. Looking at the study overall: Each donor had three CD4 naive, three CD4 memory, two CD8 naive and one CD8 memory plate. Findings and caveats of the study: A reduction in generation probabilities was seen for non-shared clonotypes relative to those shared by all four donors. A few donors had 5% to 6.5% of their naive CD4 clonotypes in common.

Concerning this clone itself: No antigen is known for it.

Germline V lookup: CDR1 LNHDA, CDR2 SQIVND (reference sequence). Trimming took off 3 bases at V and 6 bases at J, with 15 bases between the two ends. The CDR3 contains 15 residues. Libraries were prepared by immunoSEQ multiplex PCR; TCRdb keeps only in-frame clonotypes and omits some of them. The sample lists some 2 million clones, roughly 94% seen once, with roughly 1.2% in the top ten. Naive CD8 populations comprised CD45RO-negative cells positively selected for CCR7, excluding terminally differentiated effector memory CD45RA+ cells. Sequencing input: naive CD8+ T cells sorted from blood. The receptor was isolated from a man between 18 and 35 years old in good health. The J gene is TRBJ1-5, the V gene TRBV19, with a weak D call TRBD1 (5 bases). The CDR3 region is CASSIGPGDGQPQHF. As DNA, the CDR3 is TGTGCCAGTAGTATCGGACCTGGGGACGGTCAGCCCCAGCATTTT. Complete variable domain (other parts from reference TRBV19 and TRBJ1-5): DGGITQSPKYLFRKEGQNVTLSCEQNLNHDAMYWYRQDPGQGLRLIYYSQIVNDFQKGDIAEGYSVSREKKESFPLTVTSAQKNPTAFYLCASSIGPGDGQPQHFGDGTRLSIL.